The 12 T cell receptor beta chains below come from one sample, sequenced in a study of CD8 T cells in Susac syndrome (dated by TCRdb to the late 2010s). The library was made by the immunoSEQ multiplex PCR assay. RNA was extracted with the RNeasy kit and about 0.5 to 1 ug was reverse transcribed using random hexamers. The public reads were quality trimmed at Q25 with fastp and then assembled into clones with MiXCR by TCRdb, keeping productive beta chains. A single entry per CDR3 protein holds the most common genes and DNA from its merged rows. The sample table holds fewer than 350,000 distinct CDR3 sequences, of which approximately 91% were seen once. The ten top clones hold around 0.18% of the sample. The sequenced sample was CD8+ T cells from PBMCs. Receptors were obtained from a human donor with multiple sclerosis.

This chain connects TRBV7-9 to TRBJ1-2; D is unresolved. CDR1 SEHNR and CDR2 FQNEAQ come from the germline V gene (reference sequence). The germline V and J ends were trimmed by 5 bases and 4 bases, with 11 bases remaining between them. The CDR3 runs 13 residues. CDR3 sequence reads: CASSLGVIYGYTF. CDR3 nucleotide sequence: TGTGCCAGCAGCCTAGGAGTAATCTATGGCTACACCTTC. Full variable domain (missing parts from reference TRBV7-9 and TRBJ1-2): DTGVSQNPRHKITKRGQNVTFRCDPISEHNRLYWYRQTLGQGPEFLTYFQNEAQLEKSRLLSDRFSAERPKGSFSTLEIQRTEQGDSAMYLCASSLGVIYGYTFGSGTRLTVV.

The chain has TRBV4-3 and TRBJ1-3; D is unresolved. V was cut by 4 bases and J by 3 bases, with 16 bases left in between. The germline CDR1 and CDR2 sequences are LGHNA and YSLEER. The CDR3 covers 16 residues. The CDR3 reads CASSLSHRIGGNTIYF. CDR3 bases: TGCGCCAGCAGCCTCTCACATCGGATCGGTGGAAACACCATATATTTT.

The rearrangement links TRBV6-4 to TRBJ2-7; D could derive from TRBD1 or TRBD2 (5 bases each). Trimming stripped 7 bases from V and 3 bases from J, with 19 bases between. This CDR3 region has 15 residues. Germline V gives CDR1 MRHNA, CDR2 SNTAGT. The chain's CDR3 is CASTDLRGRFYEQYF. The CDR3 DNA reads TGTGCCAGCACCGATCTTCGGGGCAGATTCTACGAGCAGTACTTC.

The CDR3 loop reads CATRTGQGREGYTF. Written as DNA, the CDR3 is TGTGCCACCCGAACGGGACAAGGGCGAGAGGGCTACACCTTC. The gene calls are TRBV6-5 and TRBJ1-2, with D perhaps matching TRBD1 (6 bases). The CDR3 runs to 14 residues. V was cut by 10 bases and J by 8 bases, with 23 bases left in between. Germline CDR1 is MNHEY and CDR2 is SVGAGI.

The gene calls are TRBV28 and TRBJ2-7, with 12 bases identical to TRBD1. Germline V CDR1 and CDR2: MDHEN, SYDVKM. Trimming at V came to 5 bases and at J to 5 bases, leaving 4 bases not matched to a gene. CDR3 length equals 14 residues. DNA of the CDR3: TGTGCCAGCAGTCCGGGACAGGGGGCGGACGAGCAGTACTTC. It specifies CASSPGQGADEQYF.

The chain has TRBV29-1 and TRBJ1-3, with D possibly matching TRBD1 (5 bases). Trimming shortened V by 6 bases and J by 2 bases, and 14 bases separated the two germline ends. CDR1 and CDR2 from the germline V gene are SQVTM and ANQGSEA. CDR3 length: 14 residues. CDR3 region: CSVEDTTAGNTIYF. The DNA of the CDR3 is TGCAGCGTGGAGGACACAACGGCTGGAAACACCATATATTTT. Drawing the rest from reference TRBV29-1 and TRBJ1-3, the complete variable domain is SAVISQKPSRDICQRGTSLTIQCQVDSQVTMMFWYRQQPGQSLTLIATANQGSEATYESGFVIDKFPISRPNLTFSTLTVSNMSPEDSSIYLCSVEDTTAGNTIYFGEGSWLTVV.

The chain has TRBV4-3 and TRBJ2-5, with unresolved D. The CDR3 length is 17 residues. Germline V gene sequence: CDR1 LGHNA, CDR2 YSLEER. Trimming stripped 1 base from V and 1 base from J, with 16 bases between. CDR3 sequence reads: CASSQVGTMEFQETQYF. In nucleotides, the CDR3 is TGCGCCAGCAGCCAAGTGGGTACTATGGAGTTCCAAGAGACCCAGTACTTC.

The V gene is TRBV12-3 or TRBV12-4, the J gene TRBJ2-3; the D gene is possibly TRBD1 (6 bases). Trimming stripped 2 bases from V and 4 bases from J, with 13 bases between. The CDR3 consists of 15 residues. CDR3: CASSLWEQGADTQYF. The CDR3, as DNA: TGTGCCAGCAGTTTATGGGAACAGGGTGCAGATACGCAGTATTTT.

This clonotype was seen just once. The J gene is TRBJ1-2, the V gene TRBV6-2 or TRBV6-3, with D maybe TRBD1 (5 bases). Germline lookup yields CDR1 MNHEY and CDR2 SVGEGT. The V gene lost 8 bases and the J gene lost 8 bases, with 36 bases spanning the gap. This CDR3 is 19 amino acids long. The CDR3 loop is CASLGPDLRGNRGLPGYTF. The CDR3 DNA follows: TGTGCCAGCCTGGGCCCGGACCTAAGGGGAAATCGGGGCCTCCCAGGCTACACCTTC.

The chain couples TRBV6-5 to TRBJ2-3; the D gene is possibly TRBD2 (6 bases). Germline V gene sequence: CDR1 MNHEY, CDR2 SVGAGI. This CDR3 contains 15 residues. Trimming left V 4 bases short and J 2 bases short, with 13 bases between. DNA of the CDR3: TGTGCCAGCAGTTTGGGCGCGGGATACACAGATACGCAGTATTTT. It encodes CASSLGAGYTDTQYF.

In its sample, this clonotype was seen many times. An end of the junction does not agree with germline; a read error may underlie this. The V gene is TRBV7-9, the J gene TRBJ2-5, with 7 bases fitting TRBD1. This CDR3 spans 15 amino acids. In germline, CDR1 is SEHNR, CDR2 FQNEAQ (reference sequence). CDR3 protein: CASSRERTGSETQYF. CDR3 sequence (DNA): TGCGCCAGCAGCCGAGAGAGGACAGGTTCGGAGACCCAGTACTTC.

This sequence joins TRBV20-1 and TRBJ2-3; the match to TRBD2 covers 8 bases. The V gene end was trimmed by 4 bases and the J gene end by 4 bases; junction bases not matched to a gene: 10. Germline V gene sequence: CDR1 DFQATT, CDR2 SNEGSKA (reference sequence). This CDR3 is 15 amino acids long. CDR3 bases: TGCAGTGCTACCCGGGAGGGGGGTGTTGCAGATACGCAGTATTTT. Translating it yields CSATREGGVADTQYF.